The source of this T cell receptor beta chain is a study of blood T cell repertoires in COVID-19. Study summary: COVID-19 samples collected from the United States, Italy and Spain covered acute and convalescent phases. Sources were T cells, B-cell-depleted T cells, or PBMCs; the material itself was cDNA or gDNA.

As handled by the study authors: It was from reference gene primer amplification that nucleated cell counts were estimated. TCRdb keeps only in-frame clones here, not all; method: immunoSEQ multiplex PCR. Clone size and the V and J calls come from that table; the DNA yielded D and trimming. The data hold around 250,000 clones, with about 80% observed a single time. This sequence was found in a man aged 25-45 years who had recovered from COVID-19. Material for sequencing was peripheral blood.

CDR3 protein: CAITSGDFGDEQFF. CDR3 nucleotide sequence: TGTGCCATTACTAGCGGGGATTTTGGGGATGAGCAGTTCTTC. J is TRBJ2-1 and V is TRBV10-3; 10 bases match TRBD2. The CDR3 covers 14 residues. Trimming took 9 bases from V and 8 from J; bases not matched to a gene: 10. In germline, CDR1 is ENHRY, CDR2 SYGVKD.